This T cell receptor (beta chain) was documented in a study of blood T cell repertoires in COVID-19. The overall study: Sites across the United States, Italy and Spain contributed samples from acute and convalescent COVID-19.

CDR1 and CDR2 from the germline V gene are MNHNY and SVGAGI (reference sequence). The CDR3 spans 13 residues. Trimming cost V 2 bases and J 6 bases, with 11 bases left between them. Sequencing used immunoSEQ multiplex PCR; TCRdb keeps in-frame clones, though not all of them. The data hold roughly 130,000 clones, with roughly 90% observed a single time. Seattle's enrolled individuals joined amid active infection and were then monitored longitudinally. The sample taken for sequencing was peripheral blood. This chain joins TRBV6-6 and TRBJ2-7; D possibly corresponds to TRBD2 (5 bases). The TCR sequence derives from a human donor with COVID-19, enrolled during active disease. The donor label of this sample is uncertain. This CDR3 reads CASSYIPGGEQYF. For the CDR3, the DNA is TGTGCCAGCAGTTACATCCCTGGAGGCGAGCAGTACTTC.